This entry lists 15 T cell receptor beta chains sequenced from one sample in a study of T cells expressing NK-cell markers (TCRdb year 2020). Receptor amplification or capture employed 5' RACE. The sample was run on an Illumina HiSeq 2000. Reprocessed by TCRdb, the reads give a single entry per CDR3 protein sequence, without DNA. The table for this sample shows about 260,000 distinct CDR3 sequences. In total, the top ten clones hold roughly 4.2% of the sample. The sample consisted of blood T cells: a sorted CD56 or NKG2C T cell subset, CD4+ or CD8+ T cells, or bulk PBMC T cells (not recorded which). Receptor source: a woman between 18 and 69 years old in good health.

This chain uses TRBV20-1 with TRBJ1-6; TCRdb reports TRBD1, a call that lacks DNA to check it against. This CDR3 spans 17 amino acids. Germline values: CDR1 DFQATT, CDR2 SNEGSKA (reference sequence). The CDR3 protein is CSARRDRGGPYNSPLHF.

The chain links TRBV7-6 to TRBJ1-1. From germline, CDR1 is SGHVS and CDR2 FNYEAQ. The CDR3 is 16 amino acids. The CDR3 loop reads CASSLAGFATNTEAFF.

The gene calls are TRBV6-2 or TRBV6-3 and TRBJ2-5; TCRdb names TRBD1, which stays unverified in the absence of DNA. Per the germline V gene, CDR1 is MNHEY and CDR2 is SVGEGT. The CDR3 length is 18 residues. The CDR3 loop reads CASSLPRDKRAVGETQYF.

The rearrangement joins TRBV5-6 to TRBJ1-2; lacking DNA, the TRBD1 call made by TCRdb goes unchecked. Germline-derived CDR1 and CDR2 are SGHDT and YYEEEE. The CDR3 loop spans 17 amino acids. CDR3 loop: CASSLGPGTGDVYGYTF.

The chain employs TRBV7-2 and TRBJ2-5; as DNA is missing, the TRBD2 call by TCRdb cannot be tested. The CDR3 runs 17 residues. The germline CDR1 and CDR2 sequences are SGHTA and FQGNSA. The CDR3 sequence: CASSPSGSSHFQETQYF.

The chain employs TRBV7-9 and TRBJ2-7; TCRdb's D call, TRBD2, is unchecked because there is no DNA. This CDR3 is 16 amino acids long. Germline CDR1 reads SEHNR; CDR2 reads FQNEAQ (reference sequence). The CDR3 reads CASSLWPARVYDEQYF.

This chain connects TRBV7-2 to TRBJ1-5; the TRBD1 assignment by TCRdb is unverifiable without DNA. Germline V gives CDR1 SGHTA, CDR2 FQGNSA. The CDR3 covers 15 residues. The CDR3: CASSLGQVNNQPQHF.

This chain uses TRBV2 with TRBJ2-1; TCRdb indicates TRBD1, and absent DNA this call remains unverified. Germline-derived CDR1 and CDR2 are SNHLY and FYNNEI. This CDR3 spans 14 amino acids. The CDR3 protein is CASSGERGKNEQFF.

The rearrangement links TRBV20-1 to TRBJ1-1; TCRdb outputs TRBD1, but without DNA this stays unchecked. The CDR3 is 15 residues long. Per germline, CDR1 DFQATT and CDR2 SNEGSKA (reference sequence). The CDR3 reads CSARDTGASNTEAFF.

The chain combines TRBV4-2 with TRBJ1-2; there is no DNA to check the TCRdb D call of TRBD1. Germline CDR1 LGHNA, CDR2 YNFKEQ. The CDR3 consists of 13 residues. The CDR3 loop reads CASSRDRGDGYTF.

CDR3 region: CASSLDTGNYGYTF. The J gene is TRBJ1-2, the V gene TRBV12-3 or TRBV12-4; the D call from TCRdb, TRBD1, cannot be confirmed without DNA. The CDR3 consists of 14 residues.

The CDR3 is CASSFDGTGDEKLFF. This chain uses TRBV7-9 with TRBJ1-4; the D call from TCRdb, TRBD1, cannot be confirmed without DNA. This CDR3 is built from 15 residues. Per the germline V gene, CDR1 is SEHNR and CDR2 is FQNEAQ (reference sequence).

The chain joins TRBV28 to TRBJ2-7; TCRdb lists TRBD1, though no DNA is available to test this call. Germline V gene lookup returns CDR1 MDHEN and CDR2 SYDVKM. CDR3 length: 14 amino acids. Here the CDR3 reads CASSLWGANYEQYF.

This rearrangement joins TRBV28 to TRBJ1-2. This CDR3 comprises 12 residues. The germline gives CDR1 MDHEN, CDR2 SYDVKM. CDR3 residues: CASSLRSYGYTF.

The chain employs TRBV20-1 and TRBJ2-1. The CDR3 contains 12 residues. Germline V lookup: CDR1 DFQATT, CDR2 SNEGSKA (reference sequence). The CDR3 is CSARPTANEQFF.